This T cell receptor beta chain derives from a study of T-cell reconstitution after alpha-beta-depleted transplantation in children. Unique molecular identifiers were incorporated into the prepared TCRbeta library. TCRdb analysed the PCR reads with MiXCR anew, one entry per CDR3 protein. The table has about 240,000 distinct CDR3 sequences, more than 20% seen once; the top ten hold roughly 2.5%. Germline assignment: CDR1 MDHEN and CDR2 SYDVKM. V gave up 7 bases and J gave up 0 bases; unmatched junction bases: 11. The CDR3 contains 16 residues. Points from the study as a whole: It was reported that alpha-beta T cells came from several hundred expanded graft clones (about two months after transplant). Diversity of TCRbeta at day 60 was high in some patients, arising from surviving recipient T cells and thymic progenitors. T-cell counts and diversity at one year post-transplant came mainly from newly produced T cells.

Regarding this clonotype: The antigen is undetermined.

Specimen: PBMCs, collected before TCRalphabeta/CD19-depleted stem cell transplant. The clonotype comes from a girl aged 2 to 10 with Fanconi anemia, due to receive a stem cell transplant. V and J are TRBV28 and TRBJ2-7; TRBD2 agrees at 8 bases. CDR3 sequence: CASTTKSGLASYEQYF. The CDR3 bases are TGTGCCAGCACTACGAAGTCCGGACTAGCCTCCTACGAGCAGTACTTC.